These T cell receptor beta chains were read from a single sample in a study of Ad26.COV2.S vaccination and SARS-CoV-2 variants. TCRdb's copy holds only in-frame clones and misses some; the assay was immunoSEQ multiplex PCR. Here the sample spans 360,000 or so clones, about nine tenths being singletons. The sequences come from peripheral blood, collected in a trial of Ad26.COV2.S vaccine versus placebo. These receptor sequences come from a person between 18 and 60 years old who received the Ad26.COV2.S COVID-19 vaccine or a placebo. Each CDR3 is given with its conserved first and last residue. D genes are given only for firm matches. Some rows mark clone size as missing; the rest say once, few, many or name a class of expanded clone.

size,J,D,V,CDR3,DNA
.,TRBJ1-1,.,TRBV27,CASSLSITRGRNTEAFF,TGTGCCAGCAGTTTATCGATAACGAGAGGAAGAAACACTGAAGCTTTCTTT
.,TRBJ2-2,TRBD1,TRBV4-3,CASSRNRGSLVGELFF,TGCGCCAGCAGCCGCAACAGGGGTAGTTTGGTCGGGGAGCTGTTTTTT
.,TRBJ1-4,.,TRBV10-3,CAISNSATNEKLFF,TGTGCCATCAGTAACAGTGCAACTAATGAAAAACTGTTTTTT
.,TRBJ2-1,TRBD2,TRBV10-3,CAISKTGTRQYNEQFF,TGTGCCATCAGTAAAACCGGGACTAGACAATACAATGAGCAGTTCTTC
.,TRBJ2-1,.,TRBV29-1,CSVASRGRSYNEQFF,TGCAGCGTCGCCAGCCGGGGACGATCCTACAATGAGCAGTTCTTC
.,TRBJ2-1,.,TRBV5-1,CASSLASKNEQFF,TGCGCCAGCAGCTTGGCCAGCAAAAATGAGCAGTTCTTC
.,TRBJ2-2,.,TRBV7-3,CASSRGPLTTGELFF,TGTGCCAGCAGCCGTGGACCTCTCACCACCGGGGAGCTGTTTTTT
few,TRBJ2-7,TRBD1,TRBV10-2,CASSERQGLFNEQYF,TGCGCCAGCAGTGAGAGACAGGGGTTGTTTAACGAGCAGTACTTC
once,TRBJ2-4,.,TRBV2,CASAAVPKNIQYF,TGTGCCAGCGCGGCGGTGCCCAAAAACATTCAGTACTTC
.,TRBJ2-5,TRBD2,TRBV19,CASSQGLAGGVETQYF,TGTGCCAGTAGTCAGGGACTAGCGGGAGGGGTAGAGACCCAGTACTTC
.,TRBJ1-5,.,TRBV19,CASSTFQGKGNQPQHF,TGTGCCAGTTCTACCTTCCAGGGAAAGGGGAATCAGCCCCAGCATTTT
.,TRBJ2-2,.,TRBV19,CARLHGELFF,TGTGCCAGGCTGCACGGGGAGCTGTTTTTT
.,TRBJ2-6,.,TRBV28,CATHGGSSGANVLTF,TGTGCCACCCACGGTGGGAGTTCTGGGGCCAACGTCCTGACTTTC
.,TRBJ2-7,.,TRBV24-1,CATSDRRTYEQYF,TGTGCCACCAGTGACAGACGAACCTACGAGCAGTACTTC
.,TRBJ1-5,.,TRBV30,CAWSVGSPQPQHF,TGTGCCTGGAGTGTAGGGAGCCCCCAGCCCCAGCATTTT
once,TRBJ2-1,TRBD2,TRBV27,CASSVERGPYNEQFF,TGTGCCAGCAGTGTTGAGCGGGGCCCCTACAATGAGCAGTTCTTC
.,TRBJ2-5,.,TRBV9,CASSVGGTRETQYF,TGTGCCAGCAGCGTAGGTGGGACACGCGAGACCCAGTACTTC
.,TRBJ2-5,TRBD1,TRBV7-2,CASSHRGEETQYF,TGTGCCAGCAGCCACAGGGGCGAGGAGACCCAGTACTTC
once,TRBJ2-5,.,TRBV3-1/TRBV3-2,CASRTLAVPQETQYF,TGTGCCAGCAGGACATTAGCGGTCCCCCAAGAGACCCAGTACTTC
.,TRBJ1-1,TRBD1,TRBV5-4,CASSQGGAFLNTEAFF,TGTGCCAGCAGCCAGGGGGGGGCGTTTCTGAACACTGAAGCTTTCTTT
.,TRBJ2-1,TRBD2,TRBV7-2,CASSLGLAGGLTNEQFF,TGTGCCAGCAGCCTGGGACTAGCGGGAGGGCTTACCAATGAGCAGTTCTTC
.,TRBJ2-7,TRBD1,TRBV3-1/TRBV3-2,CASSQDGDSYYEQYF,TGTGCCAGCAGCCAAGATGGGGACAGCTACTACGAGCAGTACTTC
.,TRBJ1-1,.,TRBV6-5,CASTPGPGKNTEAFF,TGTGCCAGCACTCCCGGTCCCGGGAAGAACACTGAAGCTTTCTTT
.,TRBJ2-3,.,TRBV2,CASSRRSGSTDTQYF,TGTGCCAGCAGCCGTAGGAGCGGTAGCACAGATACGCAGTATTTT
.,TRBJ2-3,.,TRBV3-1/TRBV3-2,CASSSRARDADTQYF,TGTGCCAGCAGCTCCAGGGCTCGGGATGCGGATACGCAGTATTTT
.,TRBJ2-5,TRBD2,TRBV7-9,CASSLAGTTQETQYF,TGTGCCAGCAGCTTAGCGGGGACTACCCAAGAGACCCAGTACTTC
.,TRBJ2-7,TRBD2,TRBV4-1,CASSQDRGRAGEQYF,TGCGCCAGCAGCCAAGATCGGGGGAGGGCCGGCGAGCAGTACTTC
.,TRBJ2-5,TRBD2,TRBV9,CASSVGDSGSVQETQYF,TGTGCCAGCAGCGTAGGGGATAGCGGGAGCGTACAAGAGACCCAGTACTTC
.,TRBJ1-3,.,TRBV30,CAWERQRSGNTIYF,TGTGCCTGGGAAAGACAACGCTCTGGAAACACCATATATTTT
.,TRBJ2-5,TRBD1,TRBV27,CASSPVDRGQQETQYF,TGTGCCAGCAGTCCGGTGGACAGGGGGCAGCAAGAGACCCAGTACTTC
.,TRBJ2-7,TRBD2,TRBV25-1,CASSEGAGVYEQYF,TGTGCCAGCAGTGAAGGAGCGGGAGTCTACGAGCAGTACTTC
.,TRBJ2-1,TRBD2,TRBV24-1,CATSDRLAGGYNEQFF,TGTGCCACCAGTGATCGACTAGCGGGAGGGTACAATGAGCAGTTCTTC
.,TRBJ1-2,.,TRBV30,CAWGDGSNYGYTF,TGTGCCTGGGGGGACGGATCTAACTATGGCTACACCTTC
.,TRBJ2-2,.,TRBV7-9,CASSSETAGELFF,TGTGCCAGCAGCTCGGAAACGGCCGGGGAGCTGTTTTTT
.,TRBJ1-2,.,TRBV3-1/TRBV3-2,CASSPVIRNYGYTF,TGTGCCAGCAGTCCAGTAATAAGAAATTATGGCTACACCTTC
.,TRBJ2-3,TRBD1,TRBV5-4,CASSAPPPGTGGAGDTQYF,TGTGCCAGCAGCGCGCCCCCCCCAGGGACAGGGGGCGCGGGCGATACGCAGTATTTT
once,TRBJ2-1,.,TRBV30,CAWSSGSAEQFF,TGTGCCTGGAGCTCCGGGTCCGCTGAGCAGTTCTTC
once,TRBJ2-7,TRBD1,TRBV7-9,CASSLGDSFDEQYF,TGTGCCAGCAGCTTGGGGGACAGTTTCGACGAGCAGTACTTC
.,TRBJ1-2,.,TRBV6-2/TRBV6-3,CASSEQGIEGYGYTF,TGTGCCAGCAGCGAACAGGGAATTGAGGGCTATGGCTACACCTTC
.,TRBJ1-6,.,TRBV2,CASSESGGPNSPLHF,TGTGCCAGCAGTGAATCCGGGGGCCCCAATTCACCCCTCCACTTT
.,TRBJ2-3,.,TRBV3-1/TRBV3-2,CASSQTDTQYF,TGTGCCAGCAGCCAAACAGATACGCAGTATTTT
.,TRBJ1-4,TRBD1,TRBV28,CASSLRGQYRKLFF,TGTGCCAGCAGTTTAAGGGGGCAGTATCGGAAACTGTTTTTT
.,TRBJ1-1,.,TRBV19,CASSLRPLEAFF,TGTGCCAGTAGCTTGAGACCTCTTGAAGCTTTCTTT
.,TRBJ1-3,.,TRBV28,CASRIGGTRGNTIYF,TGTGCCAGCCGGATCGGGGGCACGAGGGGAAACACCATATATTTT
.,TRBJ2-7,.,TRBV6-5,CASGPTAGPYEQYF,TGTGCCAGCGGCCCGACGGCAGGCCCCTACGAGCAGTACTTC
.,TRBJ1-1,TRBD1,TRBV18,CASSPLGQVNTEAFF,TGTGCCAGCTCACCCCTGGGACAGGTGAACACTGAAGCTTTCTTT
.,TRBJ2-7,TRBD1,TRBV29-1,CSVRQGPSYEQYF,TGCAGCGTTCGACAGGGCCCCTCTTACGAGCAGTACTTC
.,TRBJ1-1,.,TRBV12-3/TRBV12-4,CASRYGGSTEAFF,TGTGCCAGCCGTTACGGGGGGTCAACTGAAGCTTTCTTT
once,TRBJ2-7,.,TRBV7-8,CASSLHPDEQYF,TGTGCCAGCAGCCTCCATCCGGACGAGCAGTACTTC
.,TRBJ2-5,.,TRBV19,CASSPGMGGQETQYF,TGTGCCAGTAGCCCAGGTATGGGCGGCCAAGAGACCCAGTACTTC
.,TRBJ2-3,TRBD1,TRBV29-1,CSVDRGLTDTQYF,TGCAGCGTTGACAGGGGGCTCACAGATACGCAGTATTTT
once,TRBJ2-3,.,TRBV11-1,CASSRGQFTDTQYF,TGTGCCAGCAGCCGAGGACAGTTCACAGATACGCAGTATTTT